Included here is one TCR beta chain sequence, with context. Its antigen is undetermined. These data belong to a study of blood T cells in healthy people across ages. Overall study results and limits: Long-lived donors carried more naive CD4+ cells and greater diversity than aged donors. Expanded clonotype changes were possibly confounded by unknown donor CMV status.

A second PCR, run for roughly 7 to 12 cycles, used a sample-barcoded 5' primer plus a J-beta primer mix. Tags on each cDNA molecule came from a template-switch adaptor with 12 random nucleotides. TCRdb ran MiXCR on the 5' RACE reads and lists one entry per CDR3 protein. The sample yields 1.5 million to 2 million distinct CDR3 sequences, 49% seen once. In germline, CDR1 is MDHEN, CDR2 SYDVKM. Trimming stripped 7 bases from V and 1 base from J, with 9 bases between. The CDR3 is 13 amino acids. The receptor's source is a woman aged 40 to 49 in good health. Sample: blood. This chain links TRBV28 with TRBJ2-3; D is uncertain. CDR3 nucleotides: TGTGCCAGCATTTCAGGCGGCACAGATACGCAGTATTTT. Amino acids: CASISGGTDTQYF.